The 21 T cell receptor beta chains reported below all come from one sample, sequenced in a study of cytomegalovirus exposure and HLA in healthy donors. PCR amplification relied on 60 Vbeta primers (plus 13 Jbeta primers). TCRdb's table, derived via immunoSEQ multiplex PCR, lists solely in-frame clones and lacks some. Of 100,000 to 150,000 clones in the sample, 60% to 85% were seen once. The sample taken for sequencing was PBMCs. These receptors all come from a woman aged 40 to 55 in good health and CMV-seronegative.

The J gene is TRBJ2-5, the V gene TRBV29-1; D is undetermined. The CDR3 has 11 amino acids. Germline V gene lookup returns CDR1 SQVTM and CDR2 ANQGSEA. Between the trimmed V and J ends, which lost 0 bases and 4 bases, there was a span of 3 bases. The CDR3 here is CSVEDGETQYF. The CDR3 nucleotides read TGCAGCGTTGAAGACGGAGAGACCCAGTACTTC.

J is TRBJ1-1 and V is TRBV6-5, with TRBD1 identical over 7 bases. Germline V lookup: CDR1 MNHEY, CDR2 SVGAGI. The CDR3 length is 13 residues. J was trimmed by 1 base and V by 6 bases; bases with no gene match: 2. CDR3 region: CASRGQRNTEAFF. The CDR3 region has the DNA TGTGCCAGCAGGGGACAGAGGAACACTGAAGCTTTCTTT.

The chain employs TRBV19 and TRBJ1-5; 7 positions match TRBD1. The CDR3 has 19 residues. Per germline, CDR1 LNHDA and CDR2 SQIVND (reference sequence). The ends lost 5 bases at V and 5 bases at J; junction bases unmatched: 21. CDR3 sequence reads: CASSGHPVAGTVLDQPQHF. The CDR3, as DNA: TGTGCCAGTAGTGGACATCCCGTTGCCGGGACAGTTCTTGATCAGCCCCAGCATTTT.

The chain carries TRBV4-1 and TRBJ1-5, with D maybe TRBD1 (5 bases). The CDR3 length is 15 residues. V lost 0 bases and J lost 9, with 15 bases in between. CDR1 MGHRA and CDR2 YSYEKL come from the germline V gene. The CDR3 spells CASSQDLTVTRPQHF. CDR3 DNA sequence: TGCGCCAGCAGCCAAGATTTGACAGTTACGCGGCCCCAGCATTTT.

The gene calls are TRBV2 and TRBJ1-5; the D is unclear. CDR1 is SNHLY, CDR2 FYNNEI, per germline. The CDR3 consists of 15 residues. Deletions cut 1 base from V and 4 bases from J, with 11 bases between. The CDR3 protein is CASSEVGRNNQPQHF. The CDR3 bases are TGTGCCAGCAGTGAAGTTGGCAGGAATAATCAGCCCCAGCATTTT.

The J gene is TRBJ1-4, the V gene TRBV7-9, with no clear D. Trimming stripped 3 bases from V and 8 bases from J, with 7 bases between. The CDR3 extends over 12 amino acids. CDR1 SEHNR and CDR2 FQNEAQ come from the germline V gene (reference sequence). CDR3 sequence (DNA): TGTGCCAGCAGCTTGCTGGAGGAAAAACTGTTTTTT. Amino acid sequence: CASSLLEEKLFF.

V usage is TRBV15 and J usage is TRBJ2-5, with 8 bases fitting TRBD1. The ends lost 4 bases at V and 1 base at J; junction bases unmatched: 17. The length of the CDR3 is 19 residues. Germline CDR1 is LNHNV and CDR2 is YYDKDF (reference sequence). The CDR3 region is CATSTPIPGQGSFQETQYF. CDR3 DNA: TGTGCCACCAGCACCCCGATTCCCGGACAGGGCTCGTTCCAAGAGACCCAGTACTTC.

This clone came up a few times. The chain uses TRBV18 and TRBJ1-2; 7 bases fit TRBD1. This CDR3 has 16 amino acids. The germline gives CDR1 KGHSH, CDR2 LQKENI. J was trimmed by 1 base and V by 4 bases; bases with no gene match: 9. The chain's CDR3 is CASSRDRDSYNYGYTF. The CDR3 coding sequence is TGTGCCAGCTCACGAGACCGGGACAGTTATAACTATGGCTACACCTTC.

The chain carries TRBV9 and TRBJ1-2, with 9 nucleotides matching TRBD1. With 1 base clipped from V and 3 bases from J, the junction kept 1 base outside the gene matches. Germline values: CDR1 SGDLS, CDR2 YYNGEE. This CDR3 region has 14 residues. DNA of the CDR3: TGTGCCAGCAGCGTACGGGACAGGGACTATGGCTACACCTTC. Its translation: CASSVRDRDYGYTF.

This chain links TRBV9 with TRBJ1-1; D not certain. Germline CDR1 SGDLS, CDR2 YYNGEE. This CDR3 has 13 amino acids. V was shortened by 4 bases and J by 1 base, with 8 bases between the two germline ends. The CDR3 reads CASSPIPNTEAFF. The CDR3 DNA sequence: TGTGCCAGCAGCCCTATCCCGAACACTGAAGCTTTCTTT. The whole variable domain, filled in from reference TRBV9 and TRBJ1-1, reads DSGVTQTPKHLITATGQRVTLRCSPRSGDLSVYWYQQSLDQGLQFLIQYYNGEERAKGNILERFSAQQFPDLHSELNLSSLELGDSALYFCASSPIPNTEAFFGQGTRLTVV.

This chain uses TRBV5-1 with TRBJ2-6; D may be TRBD1 (6 bases). V gave up 4 bases and J gave up 0 bases, with 14 bases separating them. The CDR3 is made up of 17 amino acids. Germline loops: CDR1 SGHRS, CDR2 YFSETQ. CDR3 DNA sequence: TGCGCCAGCAGCGTAACAGGGCAGATCTCTGGGGCCAACGTCCTGACTTTC. The encoded protein is CASSVTGQISGANVLTF. Full variable domain (outside the CDR3, taken from reference TRBV5-1 and TRBJ2-6): KAGVTQTPRYLIKTRGQQVTLSCSPISGHRSVSWYQQTPGQGLQFLFEYFSETQRNKGNFPGRFSGRQFSNSRSEMNVSTLELGDSALYLCASSVTGQISGANVLTFGAGSRLTVL.

The CDR3 nucleotides are TGCAGCGTCCTTGGAGGGGCACTGTACACTGAAGCTTTCTTT. Amino acid sequence: CSVLGGALYTEAFF. The chain links TRBV29-1 to TRBJ1-1; maybe TRBD1 (5 bases). The CDR3 extends over 14 amino acids. Between the trimmed V and J ends, which lost 6 bases and 3 bases, there was a span of 17 bases. Germline V CDR1 and CDR2: SQVTM, ANQGSEA.

This chain joins TRBV27 and TRBJ1-3, with D uncertain. This CDR3 spans 17 amino acids. V lost 4 bases, J lost 0 bases, and 16 bases lay in between. Germline loops: CDR1 MNHEY, CDR2 SMNVEV (reference sequence). The CDR3 protein is CASSSNPLPGSGNTIYF. The CDR3 region has the DNA TGTGCCAGCAGTTCCAACCCCTTGCCGGGCTCTGGAAACACCATATATTTT.

This clone has more than one count but fewer than ten. The gene calls are TRBV28 and TRBJ1-4; D possibly corresponds to TRBD1 (5 bases). The CDR3 runs 14 residues. V was cut by 6 bases and J by 7 bases, with 15 bases left in between. Per germline, CDR1 MDHEN and CDR2 SYDVKM. The DNA for the CDR3 is TGTGCCAGCAGGGGGGGGGAAGGGGTTGAAAAACTGTTTTTT. Its protein is CASRGGEGVEKLFF.

The chain has TRBV27 and TRBJ2-7; D possibly corresponds to TRBD2 (6 bases). Germline values: CDR1 MNHEY, CDR2 SMNVEV (reference sequence). CDR3 length: 14 residues. V lost 3 bases and J 3 bases, leaving 12 bases between the germline ends. CDR3 nucleotides: TGTGCCAGCAGTTTCGGGGACTCCGGCTACGAGCAGTACTTC. Its protein is CASSFGDSGYEQYF.

The CDR3 bases are TGCGCCAGCAGTCAACGCAGGGACAATGAGCAGTTCTTC. Translation gives CASSQRRDNEQFF. The chain couples TRBV23-1 to TRBJ2-1, with D possibly being TRBD1 (5 bases). TRBV23-1 is filed as an ORF, its function uncertain. Trimming took off 2 bases at V and 5 bases at J, with 7 bases between the two ends. The CDR3 is made up of 13 amino acids.

V gene TRBV29-1 combines with J gene TRBJ2-1; D remains unclear. The V gene lost 1 base and the J gene lost 3 bases, with 7 bases spanning the gap. Germline V gives CDR1 SQVTM, CDR2 ANQGSEA. The CDR3 contains 13 residues. The CDR3 sequence: CSVEVAGYNEQFF. The DNA for the CDR3 is TGCAGCGTTGAAGTCGCCGGCTACAATGAGCAGTTCTTC.

The CDR3 DNA sequence: TGTGCCAGCAGCCAGGGACAGGGGGGGACCTATAGCCAAGAGACCCAGTACTTC. It is translated as CASSQGQGGTYSQETQYF. The V and J genes are TRBV4-2 and TRBJ2-5; TRBD1 matches 11 bases. V dropped 3 bases and J dropped 1; count of bases not matched to a gene: 10. Germline loops: CDR1 LGHNA, CDR2 YNFKEQ. The CDR3 runs 18 residues.

This clone has only a few counts. The V gene is TRBV6-5, the J gene TRBJ2-7; D might be TRBD2 (6 bases). The germline V gene has CDR1 MNHEY and CDR2 SVGAGI. This CDR3 is 15 amino acids long. The V end lost 6 bases, the J end lost 2 bases, and 17 bases lay between the germline ends. The CDR3: CASRTGTDRAYEQYF. In nucleotides, the CDR3 is TGTGCCAGCAGGACCGGGACTGACCGGGCCTACGAGCAGTACTTC.

This clone was seen just once. The rearrangement links TRBV10-2 to TRBJ1-6; 10 bases map to TRBD1. Per the germline V gene, CDR1 is WSHSY and CDR2 is SAAADI. The ends lost 4 bases at V and 9 bases at J; junction bases unmatched: 9. CDR3 length equals 16 residues. CDR3 sequence reads: CASSAPGQGISSPLHF. CDR3 nucleotides: TGCGCCAGCAGTGCACCGGGACAGGGGATTAGTTCACCCCTCCACTTT.

The genes are TRBV5-1 and TRBJ1-1, with 9 bases identical to TRBD1. The J segment lost 7 bases and the V segment lost 3 bases, leaving 7 bases of the junction unmatched. The CDR3 consists of 14 residues. The germline gives CDR1 SGHRS, CDR2 YFSETQ. This CDR3 reads CASSYNTGGREAFF. The CDR3 DNA sequence: TGCGCCAGCAGCTACAATACAGGGGGCCGTGAAGCTTTCTTT.